This paragraph reports one TCR beta chain. Its antigen is still unknown. These data are taken from a study of T cell responses to AZD1222 COVID-19 vaccine. V lost 5 bases, J lost 0 bases, and 15 bases lay in between. The germline gives CDR1 SGDLS, CDR2 YYNGEE. The CDR3 loop spans 16 amino acids. Study findings and constraints: Among those given AZD1222, only five or six were seropositive at baseline.

Using immunoSEQ multiplex PCR, the repertoire was profiled, and TCRdb retains in-frame clones only, with some absent. The repertoire consists of about 83,000 clones, with 85% to 90% occurring once and the leading ten covering 4% to 5.5%. The TCR originated in an adult in good health. Material: peripheral blood, obtained on day 0 of MenACWY control vaccination. This chain connects TRBV9 to TRBJ1-3, with D uncertain. The CDR3 protein is CASSGTGPNSGNTIYF. Written as DNA, the CDR3 is TGTGCCAGCAGTGGAACCGGACCGAACTCTGGAAACACCATATATTTT.